This is a list of T cell receptor beta chains from one sample in a study of shared clonotypes between healthy human individuals. Data came from immunoSEQ multiplex PCR; TCRdb stores just in-frame clones and leaves some out. The sample holds some 2,100,000 clones; approximately 94% are singletons and the top ten take more than 1.5%. Material: naive CD8+ T cells from PBMCs. These receptors came from a man younger than 35 in good health. Some clones in this sample may be carry-over from other donors' samples. CDR3s include the opening cysteine and the closing phenylalanine or tryptophan. Fields, in order: J gene, D gene, V gene, CDR3 protein, CDR3 DNA. D genes are given only for firm matches.

TRBJ2-7,.,TRBV9,CASSVVGSGFYEQYF,TGTGCCAGCAGCGTAGTTGGTAGCGGCTTCTACGAGCAGTACTTC
TRBJ2-7,TRBD1,TRBV19,CASSIGRGFEQTYEQYF,TGTGCCAGTAGTATCGGCAGGGGGTTCGAGCAAACCTACGAGCAGTACTTC
TRBJ2-2,.,TRBV10-3,CAILVGTQAATGELFF,TGTGCCATACTTGTTGGGACACAGGCGGCCACCGGGGAGCTGTTTTTT
TRBJ2-1,.,TRBV4-1,CASSQDPLPNYNEQFF,TGCGCCAGCAGCCAAGATCCCCTCCCCAACTACAATGAGCAGTTCTTC
TRBJ1-5,.,TRBV6-1,CASSDSRGQPQHF,TGTGCCAGCAGCGACAGTCGAGGTCAGCCCCAGCATTTT
TRBJ2-7,TRBD2,TRBV19,CASSDSGRTDEQYF,TGTGCCAGTAGTGATAGCGGGAGGACGGACGAGCAGTACTTC
TRBJ1-2,TRBD1,TRBV19,CASSIPDRGAYTF,TGTGCCAGTAGTATTCCGGACAGGGGTGCCTACACCTTC
TRBJ2-2,TRBD1,TRBV28,CASSPGQGITGELFF,TGTGCCAGCAGTCCGGGACAGGGGATCACCGGGGAGCTGTTTTTT
TRBJ2-7,.,TRBV29-1,CSAVLPDGPVGEQYF,TGCAGCGCGGTCCTTCCGGACGGACCTGTGGGAGAGCAGTACTTC
TRBJ2-7,TRBD1,TRBV5-1,CASSIGTGAYEQYF,TGCGCCAGCAGCATAGGGACAGGGGCATACGAGCAGTACTTC
TRBJ2-5,.,TRBV13,CASSLRARQGETQYF,TGTGCCAGCAGCTTAAGGGCTAGGCAGGGAGAGACCCAGTACTTC
TRBJ2-7,.,TRBV28,CASSFGGPSYEQYF,TGTGCCAGCAGTTTTGGAGGACCCTCCTACGAGCAGTACTTC
TRBJ2-5,.,TRBV13,CASSLYVSETQYF,TGTGCCAGCAGCTTATATGTCTCCGAGACCCAGTACTTC
TRBJ1-1,.,TRBV7-6,CASSATNPLSVGYGSEAFF,TGTGCCAGCAGCGCCACAAACCCCCTCTCGGTTGGGTACGGGTCTGAAGCTTTCTTT
TRBJ1-2,TRBD1,TRBV5-6,CASSYGQGEVGYTF,TGTGCCAGCAGCTACGGACAGGGGGAGGTTGGCTACACCTTC
TRBJ2-7,TRBD2,TRBV5-4,CASSTGSSGRTYEQYF,TGTGCCAGCAGCACCGGTTCTAGCGGGAGGACCTACGAGCAGTACTTC
TRBJ1-1,.,TRBV27,CASSFGFTSNTEAFF,TGTGCCAGCAGTTTTGGATTTACATCAAACACTGAAGCTTTCTTT